A single sample is the source of the 24 T cell receptor beta chains below, sequenced in a study of spatial heterogeneity in lung cancer. Regarding the study as a whole: It was found that expanded intratumoral alpha and beta TCR counts tracked tumor mutation counts.

Each CDR3 protein gets one entry after TCRdb re-called the 5' RACE reads with MiXCR. The sample includes some 16,000 distinct CDR3 sequences, approximately 7% of them seen just once. The time point denotes: sample taken at primary tumor resection. Which antigens these TCRs recognize remains unknown. This material consisted of lung tumor tissue, taken at surgery. The receptor source for this set is a female donor with early-stage non-small cell lung cancer.

This clonotype was found a few times. This beta chain is an off-target read within a library intended for alpha chains, so its frequency means little. The chain recombines TRBV28 with TRBJ1-4; D is unresolved. The germline V and J ends were trimmed by 4 bases and 7 bases, with 13 bases remaining between them. CDR1 is MDHEN, CDR2 SYDVKM, per germline. The length of the CDR3 is 14 residues. CDR3 protein: CASSSGDWSEKLFF. As DNA, the CDR3 is TGTGCCAGCAGTTCGGGCGATTGGAGTGAAAAACTGTTTTTT.

Ten or more counts support this clonotype. Found in a library prepared for alpha chains, this beta chain is an off-target read, and its abundance has little meaning. The chain combines TRBV7-2 with TRBJ2-7; D possibly corresponds to TRBD1 (6 bases). CDR1 SGHTA and CDR2 FQGNSA come from the germline V gene. The CDR3 contains 12 residues. Trimming removed 1 base from V and 9 bases from J, with 10 bases in between. CDR3 nucleotides: TGTGCCAGCAGCTTAGTAACAGGGCCGCAGTACTTC. Translated: CASSLVTGPQYF. The full variable domain, rest sourced from reference TRBV7-2 and TRBJ2-7, is GAGVSQSPSNKVTEKGKDVELRCDPISGHTALYWYRQSLGQGLEFLIYFQGNSAPDKSGLPSDRFSAERTGGSVSTLTIQRTQQEDSAVYLCASSLVTGPQYFGPGTRLTVT.

This clonotype was seen only a few times. Since it is a stray read in a library aimed at alpha chains, this beta chain has a size that is not meaningful. V is TRBV30 and J is TRBJ2-2, with 8 bases that match TRBD1. Trimming at V came to 6 bases and at J to 2 bases, leaving 5 bases not matched to a gene. CDR1 is GTSNPN and CDR2 is SVGIG in the germline V gene (reference sequence). There are 14 residues in the CDR3. Here the CDR3 DNA reads TGTGCCTGTCCCGGGACAGGAAACACCGGGGAGCTGTTTTTT. It specifies CACPGTGNTGELFF.

Only a few counts were recorded for this clonotype. This beta chain came through as a stray read in a library set up for alpha chains, and its size says little. The gene calls are TRBV20-1 and TRBJ2-1; perhaps TRBD2 as D (6 bases). The CDR3 spans 17 residues. V lost 1 base, J lost 5 bases, and 21 bases lay in between. Germline V gene lookup returns CDR1 DFQATT and CDR2 SNEGSKA (reference sequence). The CDR3 sequence: CSARGGWGVVGNNEQFF. The CDR3, as DNA: TGCAGTGCTAGAGGCGGTTGGGGGGTCGTAGGGAACAATGAGCAGTTCTTC.

Ten or more counts support this clonotype. This beta chain is off target for a library built for alpha chains, so its abundance means little. The chain has TRBV12-3 or TRBV12-4 and TRBJ2-3; 8 bases fit TRBD1. Germline trimming cut 5 bases from V and 6 bases from J; bases unmatched to any gene: 4. CDR3 size: 13 residues. The CDR3 bases are TGTGCCAGCAGTAACCAGGGGGCGGATACGCAGTATTTT. It yields the protein CASSNQGADTQYF.

As for this clonotype: This beta chain is an off-target read within a library intended for alpha chains, so its frequency means little. The chain couples TRBV20-1 to TRBJ1-5; TRBD1 matches at 8 bases. Germline lookup yields CDR1 DFQATT and CDR2 SNEGSKA (reference sequence). The CDR3 is 13 residues long. V was clipped by 5 bases and J by 1 base; unmatched bases: 1. CDR3 residues: CSAGQGSNQPQHF. The DNA for the CDR3 is TGCAGTGCTGGACAGGGCAGCAATCAGCCCCAGCATTTT.

This clonotype was found many times. With the library built for alpha chains, this beta chain is off target and its frequency is not meaningful. V and J are TRBV4-1 and TRBJ2-1, with D possibly matching TRBD2 (6 bases). V lost 1 base, J lost 5 bases, and 12 bases lay in between. The CDR3 is made up of 15 amino acids. Germline CDR1 is MGHRA and CDR2 is YSYEKL. The chain's CDR3 is CASSQGRRADNEQFF. CDR3 in DNA: TGCGCCAGCAGCCAAGGAAGGAGGGCTGACAATGAGCAGTTCTTC.

By proportion, this clonotype is medium-sized. Within a library made for alpha chains, this beta chain is off target, and its count is uninformative. The chain carries TRBV5-1 and TRBJ1-1; D might be TRBD1 (6 bases). The CDR3 runs to 14 residues. V was trimmed by 2 bases and J by 6 bases, leaving 14 bases between them. Germline lookup yields CDR1 SGHRS and CDR2 YFSETQ. CDR3 sequence reads: CASSLSGAGPEAFF. The CDR3 DNA is TGCGCCAGCAGCTTATCAGGGGCTGGACCTGAAGCTTTCTTT.

In its sample, this clonotype was seen many times. This beta chain came through as a stray read in a library set up for alpha chains, and its size says little. The rearrangement uses TRBV20-1 and TRBJ2-3; 9 positions agree with TRBD2. The CDR3 totals 14 residues. Germline values: CDR1 DFQATT, CDR2 SNEGSKA (reference sequence). Trimming took 6 bases from V and 6 from J; bases not matched to a gene: 10. CDR3 protein: CSAEASGAGDTQYF. The CDR3, as DNA: TGCAGTGCCGAGGCTAGCGGGGCCGGGGATACGCAGTATTTT.

Ten or more counts support this clonotype. With the library built for alpha chains, this beta chain is off target and its frequency is not meaningful. The chain recombines TRBV7-3 with TRBJ2-4, with D unclear. The V gene lost 0 bases and the J gene lost 7 bases, with 7 bases spanning the gap. Germline V gives CDR1 SGHTA, CDR2 FQGTGA. The length of the CDR3 is 13 residues. The CDR3 nucleotides read TGTGCCAGCAGCTTAACTTCTCGGAACATTCAGTACTTC. Translation: CASSLTSRNIQYF.

This clonotype was seen ten or more times. This beta chain was picked up by a library intended for alpha chains and is off target, so its count carries little meaning. The rearrangement uses TRBV6-1 and TRBJ2-6, with TRBD1 identical over 7 bases. Germline-derived CDR1 and CDR2 are MNHNS and SASEGT. After removal of 2 bases from V and 0 bases from J, the junction contained 7 bases not matched to a gene. The CDR3 has 18 amino acids. The CDR3 DNA reads as TGTGCCAGCAGTGAATTGGGGACAGTTCTCTCTGGGGCCAACGTCCTGACTTTC. Protein sequence: CASSELGTVLSGANVLTF.

Concerning this clonotype itself: This clone may be a read error of a much larger clone one base away. The final CDR3 position lacks the conserved phenylalanine or tryptophan, pointing to a likely read error. This beta chain represents an off-target read in a library built for alpha chains; its size is of limited meaning. The rearrangement joins TRBV5-1 to TRBJ1-1; maybe TRBD1 (5 bases). The CDR3 has 14 amino acids. The germline V gene has CDR1 SGHRS and CDR2 YFSETQ. The V end lost 0 bases, the J end lost 8 bases, and 14 bases lay between the germline ends. The DNA of the CDR3 is TGCGCCAGCAGCTTGGGTGGGGCCAGTGGCGAAGCTTTCCTT. Residues: CASSLGGASGEAFL.

At least ten counts were recorded for this clonotype. This beta chain represents an off-target read in a library built for alpha chains; its size is of limited meaning. This sequence joins TRBV28 and TRBJ2-3; the match to TRBD1 covers 9 bases. The CDR3 is made up of 15 amino acids. J was trimmed by 2 bases and V by 5 bases; bases with no gene match: 5. CDR1 is MDHEN, CDR2 SYDVKM, per germline. The DNA for the CDR3 is TGTGCCAGCAGTATAACAGGGGGCTTCACAGATACGCAGTATTTT. It yields the protein CASSITGGFTDTQYF.

Concerning this clonotype itself: This beta chain is off target for a library built for alpha chains, so its abundance means little. The J gene is TRBJ2-3, the V gene TRBV20-1, with 8 bases identical to TRBD1. V lost 4 bases to trimming and J lost 4 bases; unmatched junction nucleotides: 4. Germline CDR1 and CDR2: DFQATT and SNEGSKA (reference sequence). The CDR3 covers 13 residues. The CDR3 DNA reads TGCAGTGCTATCGACAGGGGAGCAGATACGCAGTATTTT. It codes for CSAIDRGADTQYF.

The sample holds many counts of this clonotype. A library prepared for alpha chains yielded this beta chain as an off-target read; its size is of little meaning. The rearrangement joins TRBV19 to TRBJ1-5; 9 positions match TRBD1. Germline assignment: CDR1 LNHDA and CDR2 SQIVND (reference sequence). The CDR3 has 14 amino acids. J lost 9 bases, V lost 4 bases, and 7 bases had no gene match. CDR3 protein: CASSTGQGVGPQHF. The CDR3 DNA is TGTGCCAGTAGTACGGGACAGGGAGTGGGGCCCCAGCATTTT. Full variable domain (remainder filled in from reference TRBV19 and TRBJ1-5): DGGITQSPKYLFRKEGQNVTLSCEQNLNHDAMYWYRQDPGQGLRLIYYSQIVNDFQKGDIAEGYSVSREKKESFPLTVTSAQKNPTAFYLCASSTGQGVGPQHFGDGTRLSIL.

This clonotype appeared many times. This beta chain lies outside the target of a library built for alpha chains; its clone size means little. CDR3 coding DNA: TGTGCCAGCGGCCCGGACGGCACTGAAGCTTTCTTT. Translation: CASGPDGTEAFF. The chain links TRBV2 to TRBJ1-1; D call uncertain. This CDR3 comprises 12 residues. Germline V gives CDR1 SNHLY, CDR2 FYNNEI. V shed 8 bases and J shed 4 bases, with 11 bases lying between them.

This clonotype has at least ten counts. This beta chain slipped into a library made for alpha chains as a stray read, so its size is not meaningful. The genes are TRBV11-3 and TRBJ2-2, with D possibly matching TRBD1 (5 bases). V was trimmed by 5 bases and J by 0 bases, leaving 10 bases between them. This CDR3 is built from 15 residues. The germline V gene encodes CDR1 SGHNT and CDR2 YENEEA. CDR3 region: CASSGRVTNTGELFF. The CDR3 coding sequence is TGTGCCAGCAGCGGCAGGGTGACGAACACCGGGGAGCTGTTTTTT.

This clonotype was counted between two and nine times. Being off target in a library aimed at alpha chains, this beta chain has a size of little meaning. The chain uses TRBV20-1 and TRBJ1-6; 9 bases match TRBD1. This CDR3 is built from 17 residues. From germline, CDR1 is DFQATT and CDR2 SNEGSKA (reference sequence). Unmatched junction bases numbered 12, after V lost 0 bases and J lost 9 bases. The CDR3 is CSARDDPGQGESSPLHF. Written as DNA, the CDR3 is TGCAGTGCTAGAGATGACCCGGGACAGGGTGAAAGTTCACCCCTCCACTTT.

As regards this clonotype: Because this beta chain is a stray read in a library intended to capture alpha chains, its abundance should not be given much weight. V is TRBV28 and J is TRBJ2-3; 14 nucleotides align to TRBD2. J was trimmed by 5 bases and V by 5 bases; bases with no gene match: 6. Germline values: CDR1 MDHEN, CDR2 SYDVKM. The CDR3 runs 16 residues. CDR3 loop: CASSVTSGGALDTQYF. CDR3 sequence (DNA): TGTGCCAGCAGTGTGACTAGCGGGGGGGCCCTAGATACGCAGTATTTT.

This clonotype was counted between two and nine times. For a library built for alpha chains, this beta chain is a stray read; little rests on its size. The chain links TRBV12-3 or TRBV12-4 to TRBJ2-7; D unclear. V gave up 2 bases and J gave up 2 bases, with 10 bases separating them. This CDR3 spans 14 amino acids. The CDR3 spells CASSLSTVPYEQYF. Written as DNA, the CDR3 is TGTGCCAGCAGTTTATCGACGGTCCCCTACGAGCAGTACTTC.

Note on this clonotype: The library was designed around alpha chains, so this beta chain is a stray read whose abundance carries little weight. Here the CDR3 DNA reads TGTGCCAGCAGCTATCTAGCATCAGGCGGGGAGCTGTTTTTT. Translation gives CASSYLASGGELFF. The chain is built from TRBV7-3 and TRBJ2-2, with D possibly matching TRBD2 (5 bases). CDR3 length: 14 amino acids. The V and J ends lost 4 bases and 7 bases respectively, with 13 bases between them. Germline assignment: CDR1 SGHTA and CDR2 FQGTGA. The whole variable domain, filled in from reference TRBV7-3 and TRBJ2-2, reads GAGVSQTPSNKVTEKGKYVELRCDPISGHTALYWYRQSLGQGPEFLIYFQGTGAADDSGLPNDRFFAVRPEGSVSTLKIQRTERGDSAVYLCASSYLASGGELFFGEGSRLTVL.

This clonotype appeared many times. Because this beta chain is a stray read in a library intended to capture alpha chains, its abundance should not be given much weight. This sequence joins TRBV7-9 and TRBJ1-6; no clear D gene. Trimming removed 3 bases at V and 8 bases at J, with 11 bases between. Germline assignment: CDR1 SEHNR and CDR2 FQNEAQ (reference sequence). This CDR3 comprises 14 residues. The CDR3 sequence is CASSFASVDSPLHF. In DNA, the CDR3 is TGTGCCAGCAGCTTTGCCAGTGTGGATTCACCCCTCCACTTT.

This clonotype has ten or more counts. This beta chain came through as a stray read in a library set up for alpha chains, and its size says little. V gene TRBV6-5 combines with J gene TRBJ2-5; no firm D call. CDR3 length: 13 amino acids. The V and J ends lost 7 bases and 2 bases respectively, with 11 bases between them. Germline CDR1 is MNHEY and CDR2 is SVGAGI. The CDR3 is CASIGESQETQYF. The CDR3 DNA sequence: TGTGCCAGCATTGGAGAGTCACAAGAGACCCAGTACTTC.

This clonotype was recorded a few times. This beta chain slipped into a library made for alpha chains as a stray read, so its size is not meaningful. The chain uses TRBV28 and TRBJ2-7, with D perhaps being TRBD1 or TRBD2 (5 bases each). Per germline, CDR1 MDHEN and CDR2 SYDVKM. Trimming pared 2 bases from V and 0 bases from J, leaving 8 bases between. The CDR3 contains 14 residues. The CDR3 nucleotides read TGTGCCAGCAGTTTAAAGGGACCCTCCTACGAGCAGTACTTC. Translated, it gives CASSLKGPSYEQYF.